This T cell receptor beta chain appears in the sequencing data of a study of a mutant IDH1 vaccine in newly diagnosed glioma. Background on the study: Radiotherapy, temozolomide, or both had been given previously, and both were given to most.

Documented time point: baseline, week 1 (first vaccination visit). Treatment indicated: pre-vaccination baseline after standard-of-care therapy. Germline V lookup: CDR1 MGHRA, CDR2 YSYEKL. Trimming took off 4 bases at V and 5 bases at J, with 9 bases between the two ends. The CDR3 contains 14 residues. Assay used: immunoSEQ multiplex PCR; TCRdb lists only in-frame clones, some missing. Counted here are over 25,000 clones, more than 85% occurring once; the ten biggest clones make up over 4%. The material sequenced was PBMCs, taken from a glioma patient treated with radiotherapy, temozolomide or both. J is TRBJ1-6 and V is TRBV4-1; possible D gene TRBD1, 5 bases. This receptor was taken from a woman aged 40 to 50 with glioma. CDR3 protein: CASSRQRDNSPLHF. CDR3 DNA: TGCGCCAGCAGCCGACAGAGGGATAATTCACCCCTCCACTTT.